This record covers a single T cell receptor beta chain. The data were taken from a study of blood T cell repertoires in COVID-19. Study as a whole: The origin of the acute and convalescent COVID-19 samples was the United States, Italy and Spain. T cells, B-cell-depleted T cells, or PBMCs provided the cDNA or gDNA that served as material.

Assay: immunoSEQ multiplex PCR; the TCRdb copy retains only in-frame clones and omits some. The data show 75,000 to 95,000 clones, 65% to 85% seen once. V was clipped by 3 bases and J by 5 bases, with 10 bases between them. Germline V gene lookup returns CDR1 LNHDA and CDR2 SQIVND (reference sequence). The CDR3 is 13 residues long. The chain uses TRBV19 and TRBJ1-1, with no clear D. Sequenced material: peripheral blood. The TCR was taken from a man in his sixties with acute or convalescent COVID-19. In nucleotides, the CDR3 is TGTGCCAGTAGTATCTCGGTCGGTACTGAAGCTTTCTTT. Its translation is CASSISVGTEAFF.